A few counts support the clone carrying this TCR beta chain. Its antigen is as yet unknown. Germline loops: CDR1 SEHNR, CDR2 FQNEAQ (reference sequence). V lost 2 bases to trimming and J lost 8 bases; unmatched junction nucleotides: 5. CDR3 length equals 14 residues. The source of the sample is a study of identical twins. Using its own MiXCR run on the 5' RACE reads, TCRdb lists one record per CDR3 protein. The sample has over 600,000 distinct CDR3 sequences; 21% are singletons. General study results and limits: Cord blood beta clonotypes present at high abundance carried fewer insertions; no such pattern appeared in memory repertoires.

This same sample was also part of a study on T cells expressing NK-cell markers. That source adds: HCMV seropositivity marked most of the eight sequenced donors; one was seronegative. Among CD8+ T cells from about six donors, dominant NKG2C+ clonotypes accounted for roughly 1.0-7.0%.

The rearrangement links TRBV7-9 to TRBJ2-1, with 8 bases aligning to TRBD1. What was sequenced was PBMCs. The source is a woman in her late teens or twenties in good health. As DNA, the CDR3 is TGTGCCAGCAGCTTATTCAGGGGGCGCGATGAGCAGTTCTTC. This gives the protein CASSLFRGRDEQFF.